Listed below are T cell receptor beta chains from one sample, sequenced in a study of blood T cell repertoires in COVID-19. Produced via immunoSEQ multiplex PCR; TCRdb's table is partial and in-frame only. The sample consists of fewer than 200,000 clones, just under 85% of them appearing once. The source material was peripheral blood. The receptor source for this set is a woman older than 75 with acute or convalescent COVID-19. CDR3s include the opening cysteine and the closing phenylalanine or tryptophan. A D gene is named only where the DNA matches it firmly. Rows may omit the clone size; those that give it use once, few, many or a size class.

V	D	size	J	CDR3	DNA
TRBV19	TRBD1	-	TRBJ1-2	CASSITSTGAYGYTF	TGTGCCAGTAGTATCACCTCAACAGGGGCCTATGGCTACACCTTC
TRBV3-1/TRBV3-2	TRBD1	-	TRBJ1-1	CASSQYLTGASEAFF	TGTGCCAGCAGCCAATACCTCACAGGGGCTTCAGAAGCTTTCTTT
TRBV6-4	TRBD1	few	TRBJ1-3	CASSEVTGGSSGNTIYF	TGTGCCAGCAGTGAGGTAACAGGGGGCTCCTCTGGAAACACCATATATTTT
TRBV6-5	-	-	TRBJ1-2	CASRKGQFYGYTF	TGTGCCAGCAGAAAGGGACAATTCTATGGCTACACCTTC
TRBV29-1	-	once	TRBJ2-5	CSVLPTETQYF	TGCAGCGTTTTACCCACTGAGACCCAGTACTTC
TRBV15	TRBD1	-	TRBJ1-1	CATSRGGTERYTEAFF	TGTGCCACCAGCAGAGGAGGGACAGAAAGGTACACTGAAGCTTTCTTT
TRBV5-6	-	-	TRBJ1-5	CASSYQGYDQPQHF	TGTGCCAGCAGCTATCAGGGGTATGATCAGCCCCAGCATTTT
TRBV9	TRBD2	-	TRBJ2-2	CASSGRTSGRTNTGELFF	TGTGCCAGCAGCGGAAGGACTAGCGGGAGGACGAACACCGGGGAGCTGTTTTTT
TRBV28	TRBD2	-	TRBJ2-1	CASIPGTSTGFEQFF	TGTGCCAGCATCCCGGGGACTAGCACCGGTTTCGAGCAGTTCTTC
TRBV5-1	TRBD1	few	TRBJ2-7	CASSLGTGGYEQYF	TGCGCCAGCAGCTTGGGAACAGGGGGATACGAGCAGTACTTC
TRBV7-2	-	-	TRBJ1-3	CASSLDRTSGNTIYF	TGTGCCAGCAGCTTAGACAGAACCTCTGGAAACACCATATATTTT
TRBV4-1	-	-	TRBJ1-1	CASSQDLMNTEAFF	TGCGCCAGCAGCCAAGATCTAATGAACACTGAAGCTTTCTTT
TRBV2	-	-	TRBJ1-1	CASSFLVVDRNTEAFF	TGTGCCAGCAGCTTCCTTGTAGTGGACAGGAACACTGAAGCTTTCTTT
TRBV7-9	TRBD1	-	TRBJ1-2	CASSGQEWDGYTF	TGTGCCAGCAGCGGACAGGAGTGGGATGGCTACACCTTC
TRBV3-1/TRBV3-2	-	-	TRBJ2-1	CASSQGASAYNEQFF	TGTGCCAGCAGCCAAGGGGCTAGCGCGTACAATGAGCAGTTCTTC
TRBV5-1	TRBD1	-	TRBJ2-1	CASSAQGSGNGEQFF	TGCGCCAGCAGCGCACAGGGGTCCGGCAATGGTGAGCAGTTCTTC
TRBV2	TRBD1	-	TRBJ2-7	CASSETGVSSYEQYF	TGTGCCAGCAGTGAGACAGGGGTCAGTTCCTACGAGCAGTACTTC
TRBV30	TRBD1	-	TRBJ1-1	CAWRGARGRATEAFF	TGTGCCTGGAGGGGGGCTAGGGGGCGAGCGACTGAAGCTTTCTTT
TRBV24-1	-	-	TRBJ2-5	CATSVPPGRWRGFQETQYF	TGTGCCACCAGTGTTCCCCCAGGGAGATGGCGGGGATTCCAAGAGACCCAGTACTTC
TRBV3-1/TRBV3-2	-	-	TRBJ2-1	CASSQEQFQSEQFF	TGTGCCAGCAGCCAAGAACAGTTCCAAAGTGAGCAGTTCTTC
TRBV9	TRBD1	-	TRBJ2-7	CASSTGTGSYEQYF	TGTGCCAGCAGCACCGGGACAGGATCCTACGAGCAGTACTTC
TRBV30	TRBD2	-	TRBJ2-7	CAWSVYWGGEQYF	TGTGCCTGGAGTGTATATTGGGGGGGCGAGCAGTACTTC
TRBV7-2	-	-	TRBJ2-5	CASSLHLRYQETQYF	TGTGCCAGCAGCTTGCACTTACGGTACCAAGAGACCCAGTACTTC
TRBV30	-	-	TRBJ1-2	CAEGVWYGYTF	TGTGCCGAGGGGGTATGGTATGGCTACACCTTC
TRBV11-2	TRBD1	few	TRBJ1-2	CASSSQGAGGYTF	TGTGCCAGCAGTTCACAGGGGGCTGGAGGCTACACCTTC
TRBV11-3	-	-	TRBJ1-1	CASSRDTDTEAFF	TGTGCCAGCAGCCGGGACACGGACACTGAAGCTTTCTTT
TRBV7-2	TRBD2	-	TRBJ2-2	CASSLGSGSTGELFF	TGTGCCAGCAGCTTAGGTAGCGGGAGCACCGGGGAGCTGTTTTTT